The 22 T cell receptor beta chains below were found in one sample sequenced in a study of regulatory T cells in long-lasting Graves disease. Time point meaning: newly diagnosed GD, antithyroid drugs for less than 3 months. Making the TCR library involved RNA that had been extracted from PBMCs. Construction of TCR beta libraries relied on iRepertoire HTBI primers and on Arm-PCR targeting CDR3 regions. One entry per CDR3 protein results from TCRdb running MiXCR on the multiplex PCR reads. The sample carries under 300,000 distinct CDR3 sequences, 15% to 20% recorded once. This sample comprised peripheral blood mononuclear cells (PBMCs), obtained at new diagnosis, from a patient treated with antithyroid drugs. These TCRs come from a female donor with Graves disease.

This clonotype was detected many times. The V and J genes are TRBV7-3 and TRBJ2-3, with TRBD1 identical over 8 bases. The trim removed 5 bases at V and 2 bases at J, leaving 9 bases unmatched. This CDR3 is built from 16 residues. Germline CDR1 and CDR2: SGHTA and FQGTGA. CDR3 region: CASSPGQGPHTDTQYF. CDR3 DNA: TGTGCCAGCAGCCCCGGACAGGGCCCTCACACAGATACGCAGTATTTT.

The rearrangement uses TRBV11-2 and TRBJ2-1; TRBD1 matches 9 bases. Trimming cost V 5 bases and J 5 bases; bases outside gene matches: 7. The length of the CDR3 is 15 residues. Germline V gene sequence: CDR1 SGHAT, CDR2 FQNNGV. The CDR3: CASSVGTGSNNEQFF. The DNA for the CDR3 is TGTGCCAGCAGCGTCGGGACAGGGAGCAACAATGAGCAGTTCTTC.

This clonotype appeared a few times. The genes are TRBV7-3 and TRBJ2-5; possibly TRBD2 for D (7 bases). This CDR3 comprises 17 residues. Germline loops: CDR1 SGHTA, CDR2 FQGTGA. Trimming cost V 5 bases and J 5 bases, with 24 bases left between them. The CDR3 DNA is TGTGCCAGCAGCCCCGGGCTGAGGGGGGGCTTAGAGGAGACCCAGTACTTC. Protein product: CASSPGLRGGLEETQYF.

This clonotype was recorded only once. The chain uses TRBV7-2 and TRBJ2-3; 9 bases match TRBD2. Germline V gene sequence: CDR1 SGHTA, CDR2 FQGNSA. CDR3 length equals 17 residues. V lost 5 bases to trimming and J lost 4 bases; unmatched junction nucleotides: 13. The CDR3 bases are TGTGCCAGCAGCCCCGAGACTAGCGGTTTTACGGCAGATACGCAGTATTTT. Translating it yields CASSPETSGFTADTQYF.

This clonotype was observed at least ten times. The CDR3 region has the DNA TGTGCCAGCAGTTCGGGACATTACCCCTACGAGCAGTACTTC. It yields the protein CASSSGHYPYEQYF. The chain employs TRBV28 and TRBJ2-7; perhaps TRBD1 as D (6 bases). The CDR3 runs 14 residues. Germline values: CDR1 MDHEN, CDR2 SYDVKM. Trimming cost V 4 bases and J 2 bases, with 12 bases left between them. Full variable domain (remainder filled in from reference TRBV28 and TRBJ2-7): DVKVTQSSRYLVKRTGEKVFLECVQDMDHENMFWYRQDPGLGLRLIYFSYDVKMKEKGDIPEGYSVSREKKERFSLILESASTNQTSMYLCASSSGHYPYEQYFGPGTRLTVT.

The V and J genes are TRBV20-1 and TRBJ1-3; no clear D. CDR1 and CDR2 from the germline V gene are DFQATT and SNEGSKA (reference sequence). Trimming stripped 5 bases from V and 0 bases from J, with 8 bases between. The CDR3 sequence is 13 residues long. The CDR3 region is CSAQVSSGNTIYF. DNA for the CDR3: TGCAGTGCTCAGGTTAGCTCTGGAAACACCATATATTTT.

At least ten counts were recorded for this clonotype. The chain has TRBV6-5 and TRBJ2-7; maybe TRBD2 (7 bases). V lost 2 bases to trimming and J lost 3 bases, with 14 bases between them. This CDR3 contains 15 residues. The germline CDR1 and CDR2 sequences are MNHEY and SVGAGI. DNA for the CDR3: TGTGCCAGCAGTTACGGAGGGGGGGGGAACTACGAGCAGTACTTC. It specifies CASSYGGGGNYEQYF.

This clonotype came up many times. The chain uses TRBV7-2 and TRBJ1-3; D remains ambiguous. This CDR3 is built from 15 residues. Trimming stripped 1 base from V and 0 bases from J, with 7 bases between. The germline V gene has CDR1 SGHTA and CDR2 FQGNSA. In DNA form, the CDR3 reads TGTGCCAGCAGCTTAGGCTCGCGCTCTGGAAACACCATATATTTT. Protein: CASSLGSRSGNTIYF.

This clonotype occurred many times. The chain recombines TRBV11-3 with TRBJ2-3; D is tentatively TRBD1 or TRBD2 (5 bases each). V lost 2 bases and J 6 bases, leaving 9 bases between the germline ends. The length of the CDR3 is 13 residues. The germline CDR1 and CDR2 sequences are SGHNT and YENEEA. The CDR3 sequence is CASSLLRGDTQYF. The DNA for the CDR3 is TGTGCCAGCAGCTTATTGAGGGGTGATACGCAGTATTTT.

This clonotype came up many times. V gene TRBV19 combines with J gene TRBJ1-1, with a possible D match to TRBD1 (5 bases). This CDR3 comprises 14 residues. The V and J ends lost 6 bases and 4 bases respectively, with 15 bases between them. Germline V lookup: CDR1 LNHDA, CDR2 SQIVND (reference sequence). CDR3 amino acids: CASRLGPGGTEAFF. The CDR3 bases are TGTGCCAGTAGGTTGGGGCCTGGAGGCACTGAAGCTTTCTTT.

In this sample, this clonotype turned up many times. This chain joins TRBV27 and TRBJ2-5; unclear D gene. Trimming stripped 2 bases from V and 2 bases from J, with 9 bases between. The germline gives CDR1 MNHEY, CDR2 SMNVEV (reference sequence). CDR3 length equals 14 residues. The CDR3 nucleotides read TGTGCCAGCAGTTTAGTCGCGGCTCAAGAGACCCAGTACTTC. It encodes CASSLVAAQETQYF.

In this sample, this clonotype turned up many times. The V call is TRBV18, the J call TRBJ2-7; D is uncertain. The CDR3 runs 15 residues. Looked up from germline, CDR1 is KGHSH and CDR2 is LQKENI. Trimming shortened V by 3 bases and J by 2 bases, and 14 bases separated the two germline ends. CDR3 nucleotides: TGTGCCAGCTCACCCGGACCCCCAAGAACCTACGAGCAGTACTTC. It codes for CASSPGPPRTYEQYF.

This clonotype has only a few counts. The rearrangement links TRBV4-2 to TRBJ2-7, with D possibly being TRBD1 (8 bases). From germline, CDR1 is LGHNA and CDR2 YNFKEQ. The CDR3 is 16 residues long. V lost 2 bases, J lost 3 bases, and 17 bases lay in between. The CDR3, as DNA: TGTGCCAGCAGCCAATCCACAGGGGGGGAGGACTACGAGCAGTACTTC. Its protein product is CASSQSTGGEDYEQYF.

This clonotype was counted many times. This chain links TRBV24-1 with TRBJ2-7; the D gene is possibly TRBD2 (5 bases). Deletions cut 11 bases from V and 0 bases from J, with 19 bases between. Germline V lookup: CDR1 KGHDR, CDR2 SFDVKD. The length of the CDR3 is 15 residues. CDR3 residues: CARDYPGTSSYEQYF. The DNA for the CDR3 is TGTGCCAGAGACTACCCGGGCACCAGCTCCTACGAGCAGTACTTC.

As for this clonotype: A far larger clone is just one base off, so this is likely a read error. J is TRBJ2-3 and V is TRBV24-1, with TRBD2 identical over 7 bases. Gene TRBJ2-5 matches the end of the DNA better, so the J call may be wrong. The CDR3 loop spans 17 amino acids. Germline V lookup: CDR1 KGHDR, CDR2 SFDVKD. The CDR3 spells CATSEPGGIGIGGTQYF. CDR3 coding DNA: TGTGCCACCAGTGAACCGGGGGGAATTGGCATTGGGGGGACCCAGTACTTC.

This clonotype appeared many times. The V gene is TRBV7-9, the J gene TRBJ2-5, with D uncertain. Trimming took off 1 base at V and 0 bases at J, with 6 bases between the two ends. Germline-derived CDR1 and CDR2 are SEHNR and FQNEAQ (reference sequence). This CDR3 has 14 amino acids. The DNA for the CDR3 is TGTGCCAGCAGCTTAGGCAGCAACCAAGAGACCCAGTACTTC. Amino acids: CASSLGSNQETQYF.

The chain uses TRBV18 and TRBJ1-1, with D unclear. The CDR3 has 15 amino acids. Germline CDR1 and CDR2: KGHSH and LQKENI. V lost 0 bases and J lost 8, with 16 bases in between. DNA for the CDR3: TGTGCCAGCTCACCACCGGGGTCCCCGGGCAGAGAAGCTTTCTTT. Amino acids: CASSPPGSPGREAFF.

This clonotype was found many times. J is TRBJ1-2 and V is TRBV12-3 or TRBV12-4; D is ambiguous. V lost 3 bases and J lost 4, with 9 bases in between. This CDR3 is built from 13 residues. The CDR3 spells CASSLLGGYGYTF. DNA for the CDR3: TGTGCCAGCAGTTTGTTGGGTGGCTATGGCTACACCTTC.

This clonotype has a count of ten or more. V usage is TRBV5-1 and J usage is TRBJ1-6; no firm D call. V lost 0 bases and J 7 bases, leaving 11 bases between the germline ends. CDR3 length: 15 residues. Looked up from germline, CDR1 is SGHRS and CDR2 is YFSETQ. The CDR3 spells CASSLEWRINSPLHF. The CDR3 DNA sequence: TGCGCCAGCAGCTTGGAGTGGCGGATAAATTCACCCCTCCACTTT.

The chain recombines TRBV12-3 or TRBV12-4 with TRBJ1-1; TRBD1 is a possible D gene (5 bases). The CDR3 loop spans 19 amino acids. Trimming stripped 1 base from V and 0 bases from J, with 21 bases between. The CDR3 bases are TGTGCCAGCAGTTTAGAATTTTGGCGGGGGATAGAGGTGAACACTGAAGCTTTCTTT. It specifies CASSLEFWRGIEVNTEAFF.

This clonotype was detected many times. V and J are TRBV30 and TRBJ1-3; possibly TRBD1 for D (5 bases). CDR3 size: 16 residues. In germline, CDR1 is GTSNPN, CDR2 SVGIG (reference sequence). V was cut by 3 bases and J by 1 base, with 16 bases left in between. The chain's CDR3 is CAWRPKRQRSGNTIYF. The DNA of the CDR3 is TGTGCCTGGAGGCCGAAACGACAGAGATCTGGAAACACCATATATTTT.

This clonotype was observed at least ten times. V usage is TRBV9 and J usage is TRBJ1-1, with D possibly being TRBD1 (5 bases). Germline V gene sequence: CDR1 SGDLS, CDR2 YYNGEE. V was clipped by 0 bases and J by 1 base, with 10 bases between them. The CDR3 consists of 15 residues. The CDR3 loop is CASSVGGRANTEAFF. DNA for the CDR3: TGTGCCAGCAGCGTAGGAGGCAGGGCGAACACTGAAGCTTTCTTT.